Listed below are T cell receptor beta chains from one sample, sequenced in a study of T cell responses to AZD1222 COVID-19 vaccine. Sequenced by immunoSEQ multiplex PCR; TCRdb stores in-frame clones only, minus some. Among tens of thousands of clones, 83% were seen once, and the ten largest hold about 1.3%. The sequenced sample was peripheral blood, obtained 28 days after the second AZD1222 dose. Receptors originate from an adult who received the AZD1222 COVID-19 vaccine. Both conserved end residues are trimmed from each CDR3.

J gene: TRBJ2-1
V gene: TRBV19
CDR3 protein: ASSIVPRVTTNEQF

J gene: TRBJ2-1
V gene: TRBV30
CDR3 protein: AWRAEEQF

J gene: TRBJ1-1
V gene: TRBV28
CDR3 protein: ASSLGLRVLAEAF

J gene: TRBJ2-5
V gene: TRBV29-1
CDR3 protein: SVISSGRALETQY

J gene: TRBJ2-7
V gene: TRBV28
CDR3 protein: ASSAGQGIFVQY

J gene: TRBJ1-1
V gene: TRBV7-3
CDR3 protein: ASSRTGNTEAF

J gene: TRBJ1-4
V gene: TRBV20-1
CDR3 protein: SASYGSFSEKLF

J gene: TRBJ1-1
V gene: TRBV15
CDR3 protein: ATSRIGTGATEAF

J gene: TRBJ2-2
V gene: TRBV5-4
CDR3 protein: ASRPRNANTGELF

J gene: TRBJ1-5
V gene: TRBV30
CDR3 protein: ACTRGGGQPQH

J gene: TRBJ1-2
V gene: TRBV24-1
CDR3 protein: ATSDPGTVNGYT

J gene: TRBJ1-5
V gene: TRBV6-1
CDR3 protein: ASSEVKGVQPQH

J gene: TRBJ1-3
V gene: TRBV18
CDR3 protein: ASSPHRGDGNTIY

J gene: TRBJ1-1
V gene: TRBV4-1
CDR3 protein: ASSRPLRDTEAF

J gene: TRBJ2-3
V gene: TRBV18
CDR3 protein: ASSPGGPSDTQY

J gene: TRBJ2-7
V gene: TRBV28
CDR3 protein: ASRRTSGRTYEQY

J gene: TRBJ2-3
V gene: TRBV7-3
CDR3 protein: ASSRLGTSGATDTQY

J gene: TRBJ1-2
V gene: TRBV30
CDR3 protein: AWSPPVTVYGYT

J gene: TRBJ2-3
V gene: TRBV6-5
CDR3 protein: ASSSADTQY

J gene: TRBJ2-1
V gene: TRBV28
CDR3 protein: ASSGLLEREQF

J gene: TRBJ1-1
V gene: TRBV5-6
CDR3 protein: ASSLARRVYSEAF

J gene: TRBJ2-7
V gene: TRBV13
CDR3 protein: ASSLGSDEQY

J gene: TRBJ2-7
V gene: TRBV19
CDR3 protein: ASSSGQGRTYEQY

J gene: TRBJ1-4
V gene: TRBV18
CDR3 protein: ASSPAGTGTFGEKLF

J gene: TRBJ2-2
V gene: TRBV7-3
CDR3 protein: ASSLGAISAGELF

J gene: TRBJ2-2
V gene: TRBV7-3
CDR3 protein: ASSSSGTTVGELF

J gene: TRBJ2-1
V gene: TRBV9
CDR3 protein: ASSVLAGGRVEQF

J gene: TRBJ1-2
V gene: TRBV4-2
CDR3 protein: ASSQDNRTPNGYT

J gene: TRBJ2-5
V gene: TRBV3-1/TRBV3-2
CDR3 protein: ASSPSGVETQY

J gene: TRBJ2-1
V gene: TRBV28
CDR3 protein: ASSLPALRTGDNEQF

J gene: TRBJ1-1
V gene: TRBV30
CDR3 protein: AWIPNLMNTEAF

J gene: TRBJ1-1
V gene: TRBV9
CDR3 protein: ASSAANGQGGTEAF

J gene: TRBJ1-1
V gene: TRBV19
CDR3 protein: ASREAGMNTEAF

J gene: TRBJ1-2
V gene: TRBV27
CDR3 protein: ASSDRDYGYT

J gene: TRBJ1-2
V gene: TRBV28
CDR3 protein: ASSSGIYYGYT

J gene: TRBJ1-5
V gene: TRBV6-2/TRBV6-3
CDR3 protein: ASSYSLGTGDYNQPQH

J gene: TRBJ2-6
V gene: TRBV19
CDR3 protein: ASSIRDGGANVLT

J gene: TRBJ1-2
V gene: TRBV18
CDR3 protein: ASSQGQGAGYT

J gene: TRBJ2-7
V gene: TRBV5-4
CDR3 protein: ASSTDSSSYEQY

J gene: TRBJ1-5
V gene: TRBV7-2
CDR3 protein: ASSLTGRQPQH

J gene: TRBJ2-6
V gene: TRBV6-4
CDR3 protein: ASSDFRAGVPGANVLT